This TCR beta chain derives from a study of CD8 T cells in Susac syndrome. Random hexamers served to reverse transcribe roughly 0.5 to 1 ug RNA. Amplification of the TCR beta CDR3 was carried out by immunoSEQ multiplex PCR, which spanned a total of 54 Vbeta and 13 Jbeta segments. Each CDR3 protein gets one entry after TCRdb re-called the immunoSEQ multiplex PCR reads with MiXCR. Counted here are about 200,000 distinct CDR3 sequences, roughly 94% occurring once; the ten biggest clones make up roughly 0.1%. The sample consisted of CD4+ T cells from PBMCs. This TCR was recovered from a human donor in good health.

CDR3 DNA sequence: TGCGCCAGCAGCTTGGTGGGGGAATCTTCACCCCTCCACTTT. Translated: CASSLVGESSPLHF. V and J are TRBV5-1 and TRBJ1-6, with D tentatively TRBD1 (5 bases). CDR1 is SGHRS and CDR2 is YFSETQ in the germline V gene. V was cut by 0 bases and J by 9 bases, with 10 bases left in between. The CDR3 length is 14 residues.